The clone carrying this T cell receptor (beta chain) was recorded only once. Unstimulated regulatory T cells (CD4+CD25+CD127-), CD4+CD25- non-regulatory cells, CD4 and CD8 cells were FACS-sorted from thawed PBMCs. The entry originates in a study of Tregs in tolerant kidney transplant recipients. The data were produced by immunoSEQ multiplex PCR, yet TCRdb's version contains in-frame clones alone and is incomplete. The sample has around 16,000 clones; approximately 94% are singletons. The sequencing sample was made of CD8+ T cells from blood. The TCR comes from a human donor in good health.

This CDR3 reads CASSLRFGGYEQYF. CDR3 coding DNA: TGTGCCAGCAGTTTACGATTTGGGGGCTACGAGCAGTACTTC. The genes are TRBV27 and TRBJ2-7; D could derive from TRBD1 or TRBD2 (5 bases each). Germline assignment: CDR1 MNHEY and CDR2 SMNVEV (reference sequence). The CDR3 loop spans 14 amino acids. Between the trimmed V and J ends, which lost 2 bases and 3 bases, there was a span of 11 bases.